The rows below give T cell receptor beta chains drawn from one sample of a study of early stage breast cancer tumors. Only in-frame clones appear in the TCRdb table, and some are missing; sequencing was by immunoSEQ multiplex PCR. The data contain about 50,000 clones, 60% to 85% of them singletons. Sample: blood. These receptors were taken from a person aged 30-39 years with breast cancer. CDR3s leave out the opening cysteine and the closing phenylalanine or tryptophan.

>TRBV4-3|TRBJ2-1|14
ASSQDSALFSNEQF
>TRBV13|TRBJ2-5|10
ASSLVKETQY
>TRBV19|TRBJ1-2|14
ASSIGRQGAGYGYT
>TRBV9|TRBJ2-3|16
ASSRGGLARSSTDTQY
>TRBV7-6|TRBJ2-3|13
ASSPRQGATDTQY
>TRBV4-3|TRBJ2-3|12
ASSLTRTQDTQY
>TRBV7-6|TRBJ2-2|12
ASSFGRDTGELF
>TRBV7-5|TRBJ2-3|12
ARSFRVCADTQY
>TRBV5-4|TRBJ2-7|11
ASSSGQTYEQY
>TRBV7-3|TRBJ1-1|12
ASSRTGGVTEAF
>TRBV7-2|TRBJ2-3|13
ASSPLGYTIDTQY
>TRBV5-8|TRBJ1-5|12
ASSSDRLRGPQH
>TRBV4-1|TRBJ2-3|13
ASSPQQGFTDTQY
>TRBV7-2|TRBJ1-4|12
ASSLDVGGEKLF
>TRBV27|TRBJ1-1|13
ASIYWGPWNTEAF
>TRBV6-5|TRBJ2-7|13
ASRLRDRQTYEQY
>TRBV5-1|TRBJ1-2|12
ASSVDTVSYGYT
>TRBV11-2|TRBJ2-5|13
ASSQGLAGGETQY
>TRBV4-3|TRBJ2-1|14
ASSQDSSSSYNEQF
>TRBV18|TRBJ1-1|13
ASSPGEPGSTEAF
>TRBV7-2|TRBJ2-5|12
ASSLRLVQETQY
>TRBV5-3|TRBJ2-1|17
ARSPAGTSLSNGQPEQF
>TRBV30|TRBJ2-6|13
AWSLQLSGANVLT
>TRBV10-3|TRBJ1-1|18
AISESDVPGTGHDSTEAF
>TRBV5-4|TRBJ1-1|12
ASSSWGLDTEAF
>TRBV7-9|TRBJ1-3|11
ASNGEPGNTIY
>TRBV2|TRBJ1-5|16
ASSPGHDIPFSNQPQH
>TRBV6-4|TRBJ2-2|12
ASSIQSGAGELF
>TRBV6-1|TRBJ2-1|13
ATKEQWGYANEQF
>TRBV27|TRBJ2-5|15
ASSFLVRKGSEETQY
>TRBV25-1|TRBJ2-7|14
ASSEWRTGLGGEQY
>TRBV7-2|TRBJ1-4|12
ASSLVTGNEKLF
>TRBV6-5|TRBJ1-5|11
ASSYDREQPQH
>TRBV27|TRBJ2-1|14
ASQAIGRGYNNEQF
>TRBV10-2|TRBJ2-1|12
ASSESALANEQF